The TCR beta chain under discussion was sequenced for a study of tumor-infiltrating lymphocytes in primary liver carcinoma. Background on the study: The patients presented with primary liver carcinoma, which was managed through surgical resection. Study-wide results and caveats: Tumors significantly exceeded blood in top-250-clone fraction (p = 0.039).

The input was 450 to 500 ng total RNA; TCR beta cDNA was made from it with a constant-region primer. Libraries of TCR beta came from three nested multiplex PCR rounds with slightly modified ARM-PCR. The first two PCR rounds, approximately 10 cycles each, used TRBV1-TRBV30 forward primers and a C-beta reverse primer. One entry per CDR3 protein, called by TCRdb with MiXCR from the multiplex PCR reads. The profile shows around 330,000 distinct CDR3 sequences, roughly two thirds of them singletons. Concerning this clonotype itself: Antigen: not known.

CDR1 is WSHSY, CDR2 SAAADI, per germline. This CDR3 spans 14 amino acids. The V and J ends lost 5 bases and 3 bases, in that order; junction bases with no gene match: 6. Researchers drew blood RNA from unsorted whole blood and extracted germline DNA as well. Those patients suffered from chronic HBV infection and were treatment-naive. This chain connects TRBV10-2 to TRBJ2-7; TRBD2 matches at 8 bases. This clonotype was obtained from a middle-aged man with primary liver carcinoma and hepatitis B virus infection. Sample: peripheral blood. The CDR3 protein is CASSKAGDFYEQYF. The CDR3 region has the DNA TGCGCCAGCAGTAAAGCGGGAGACTTCTACGAGCAGTACTTC.